The 21 T cell receptor beta chains reported below all come from one sample, sequenced in a study of response to subunit inactivated influenza vaccine. From the RT-PCR reads, TCRdb called clonotypes with MiXCR, one entry per CDR3 protein. The data contain fewer than 700,000 distinct CDR3 sequences, 10% to 15% of them seen just once; the ten biggest clones take up about an eighth. This sample comprised PBMCs from blood, obtained about 40 days after vaccination. The receptors stem from a man aged 50 or older who received an inactivated influenza vaccine.

This sequence joins TRBV11-2 and TRBJ1-6, with 7 bases aligning to TRBD1. Trimming cost V 1 base and J 9 bases; bases outside gene matches: 6. Germline assignment: CDR1 SGHAT and CDR2 FQNNGV. CDR3 length: 15 residues. The CDR3 reads CASSLVGGDVSPLHF. The CDR3 region has the DNA TGTGCCAGCAGCTTAGTAGGGGGCGACGTTTCACCCCTCCACTTT. The variable domain in full, completed from reference TRBV11-2 and TRBJ1-6, reads EAGVAQSPRYKIIEKRQSVAFWCNPISGHATLYWYQQILGQGPKLLIQFQNNGVVDDSQLPKDRFSAERLKGVDSTLKIQPAKLEDSAVYLCASSLVGGDVSPLHFGNGTRLTVT.

The chain is built from TRBV7-2 and TRBJ2-3; D is uncertain. Germline V gives CDR1 SGHTA, CDR2 FQGNSA. There are 15 residues in the CDR3. Trimming stripped 1 base from V and 4 bases from J, with 12 bases between. CDR3 sequence (DNA): TGTGCCAGCAGCTTAGGACTGAGTTCCGCAGATACGCAGTATTTT. Its protein is CASSLGLSSADTQYF.

In this sample, this clonotype turned up once. The V gene is TRBV18, the J gene TRBJ2-7; 7 bases match TRBD1. CDR1 KGHSH and CDR2 LQKENI come from the germline V gene. J was trimmed by 0 bases and V by 6 bases; bases with no gene match: 11. This CDR3 is 16 amino acids long. The CDR3 DNA reads as TGTGCCAGCTCCCGGGAAGGGGGCTTGGCCTCCTACGAGCAGTACTTC. Amino acid sequence: CASSREGGLASYEQYF.

This clonotype was counted only a few times. This sequence joins TRBV6-1 and TRBJ1-1, with TRBD1 matching over 8 bases. The germline gives CDR1 MNHNS, CDR2 SASEGT. The CDR3 runs 16 residues. J was trimmed by 1 base and V by 7 bases; bases with no gene match: 11. This CDR3 is CASTRQGWGENTEAFF. The DNA for the CDR3 is TGTGCCAGCACCAGACAGGGGTGGGGTGAGAACACTGAAGCTTTCTTT.

This clonotype occurred a few times. CDR3 nucleotides: TGCGCCAGCAGAAGGATGGGACAGGGGGCTTCTAACTATGGCTACACCTTC. Amino acid sequence: CASRRMGQGASNYGYTF. V usage is TRBV5-1 and J usage is TRBJ1-2; 12 nucleotides match TRBD1. This CDR3 contains 17 residues. V was clipped by 5 bases and J by 0 bases; unmatched bases: 8. CDR1 is SGHRS, CDR2 YFSETQ, per germline.

The gene calls are TRBV4-3 and TRBJ2-2, with TRBD2 matching over 9 bases. V lost 0 bases, J lost 4 bases, and 6 bases stayed unmatched. This CDR3 has 17 residues. Germline V gene sequence: CDR1 LGHNA, CDR2 YSLEER. CDR3 sequence (DNA): TGCGCCAGCAGCCAAGATTTGGCTAGCGGGATCACCGGGGAGCTGTTTTTT. Amino acid sequence: CASSQDLASGITGELFF.

V gene TRBV11-2 combines with J gene TRBJ2-1, with D uncertain. The CDR3 is 16 amino acids. The V gene lost 1 base and the J gene lost 3 bases, with 13 bases spanning the gap. The germline V gene encodes CDR1 SGHAT and CDR2 FQNNGV. CDR3 bases: TGTGCCAGCAGCTTAGTTGCGGAGACCCTCTACAATGAGCAGTTCTTC. As protein: CASSLVAETLYNEQFF.

V usage is TRBV6-6 and J usage is TRBJ2-5, with D perhaps being TRBD1 or TRBD2 (5 bases each). V was pared by 10 bases and J by 5 bases, with 11 bases between. Germline V gene lookup returns CDR1 MNHNY and CDR2 SVGAGI (reference sequence). The CDR3 totals 11 residues. Here the CDR3 reads CATAREETQYF. In DNA form, the CDR3 reads TGTGCCACGGCCAGGGAGGAGACCCAGTACTTC.

The chain uses TRBV4-3 and TRBJ2-5; 9 nucleotides align to TRBD2. Trimming took 4 bases from V and 5 from J; bases not matched to a gene: 5. This CDR3 has 14 residues. CDR1 and CDR2 from the germline V gene are LGHNA and YSLEER. CDR3 residues: CASSLVAGAETQYF. CDR3 coding DNA: TGCGCCAGCAGCCTCGTAGCGGGAGCGGAGACCCAGTACTTC.

The chain joins TRBV11-2 to TRBJ1-4; a weak D match, TRBD1 (5 bases). The V end lost 1 base, the J end lost 0 bases, and 15 bases lay between the germline ends. The V gene's germline CDR1 is SGHAT and CDR2 FQNNGV. This CDR3 has 18 amino acids. CDR3 DNA sequence: TGTGCCAGCAGCTTAGTTCGGGGGTTATATGCAACTAATGAAAAACTGTTTTTT. Translated: CASSLVRGLYATNEKLFF.

This clonotype was detected many times. CDR3 sequence reads: CASSRDAGELFF. DNA for the CDR3: TGTGCCAGCAGCAGGGACGCCGGGGAGCTGTTTTTT. The chain carries TRBV9 and TRBJ2-2; the D gene could be TRBD1 or TRBD2 (5 bases each). This CDR3 is built from 12 residues. Trimming stripped 4 bases from V and 6 bases from J, with 7 bases between. Germline V gene data show CDR1 as SGDLS and CDR2 as YYNGEE.

This sequence joins TRBV7-2 and TRBJ2-6; maybe TRBD1 (6 bases). The germline V gene encodes CDR1 SGHTA and CDR2 FQGNSA. Trimming stripped 1 base from V and 0 bases from J, with 10 bases between. This CDR3 has 17 residues. CDR3 sequence (DNA): TGTGCCAGCAGCTTAGTGGGGGCCATCTCTGGGGCCAACGTCCTGACTTTC. This gives the protein CASSLVGAISGANVLTF.

The chain uses TRBV12-3 or TRBV12-4 and TRBJ1-5; D unclear. Trimming took 6 bases from V and 7 from J, leaving 16 bases between them. The CDR3 has 14 residues. CDR3 nucleotides: TGTGCCAGCAGGGGAGGTCCCCCAGAGCAGCCCCAGCATTTT. This translates into CASRGGPPEQPQHF.

The genes are TRBV12-3 or TRBV12-4 and TRBJ2-3; weak D call: TRBD2 (7 bases). The germline V and J ends were trimmed by 5 bases and 4 bases, with 22 bases remaining between them. This CDR3 is 17 amino acids long. The CDR3 loop is CASSPPRGGGASDTQYF. The CDR3 nucleotides read TGTGCCAGCAGTCCCCCGAGAGGTGGGGGGGCCTCAGATACGCAGTATTTT.

The rearrangement links TRBV25-1 to TRBJ2-7; D possibly matches TRBD1 or TRBD2 (5 bases each). This CDR3 spans 11 amino acids. Germline CDR1 reads MGHDK; CDR2 reads SYGVNS. Trimming pared 4 bases from V and 6 bases from J, leaving 7 bases between. CDR3 bases: TGTGCCAGCAGTGGAGGGGCCGAGCAGTACTTC. Its protein product is CASSGGAEQYF.

V is TRBV12-3 or TRBV12-4 and J is TRBJ1-5; D unclear. V gave up 4 bases and J gave up 5 bases, with 9 bases separating them. The CDR3 is 13 residues long. CDR3 in amino acids: CASSWGEDQPQHF. The CDR3, as DNA: TGTGCCAGCAGTTGGGGAGAGGATCAGCCCCAGCATTTT.

This clonotype was recorded many times. J is TRBJ1-2 and V is TRBV7-2, with D hard to call. The CDR3 spans 13 residues. In germline, CDR1 is SGHTA, CDR2 FQGNSA. V was trimmed by 5 bases and J by 4 bases, leaving 11 bases between them. CDR3 in amino acids: CASSPTTLYGYTF. As DNA, the CDR3 is TGTGCCAGCAGCCCAACTACACTCTATGGCTACACCTTC.

The chain uses TRBV27 and TRBJ2-1; 9 nucleotides agree with TRBD2. Germline V gene lookup returns CDR1 MNHEY and CDR2 SMNVEV (reference sequence). The CDR3 runs 15 residues. V lost 5 bases to trimming and J lost 2 bases; unmatched junction nucleotides: 4. The CDR3 spells CASSPIAGAYNEQFF. The CDR3 DNA follows: TGTGCCAGCAGTCCCATAGCGGGAGCCTACAATGAGCAGTTCTTC.

This rearrangement joins TRBV30 to TRBJ2-1; 13 nucleotides align to TRBD2. V shed 3 bases and J 2 bases; nucleotides not matched to a gene: 4. Germline assignment: CDR1 GTSNPN and CDR2 SVGIG (reference sequence). This CDR3 spans 16 amino acids. CDR3 sequence (DNA): TGTGCCTGGAGGGGACTAGCGGGAATCCCCTACAATGAGCAGTTCTTC. Translated, it gives CAWRGLAGIPYNEQFF.

This clonotype was counted only a few times. The rearrangement uses TRBV7-2 and TRBJ2-3, with D maybe TRBD1 (5 bases). This CDR3 contains 15 residues. Germline CDR1 SGHTA, CDR2 FQGNSA. The V end was cut by 5 bases, the J end by 1 base, with 13 bases between. The CDR3 sequence: CASSTQGHRTDTQYF. The CDR3 DNA sequence: TGTGCCAGCAGCACCCAAGGACATCGCACAGATACGCAGTATTTT.

The V gene is TRBV4-2, the J gene TRBJ1-2; no clear D gene. The V gene lost 0 bases and the J gene lost 8 bases, with 7 bases spanning the gap. CDR3 size: 12 residues. Germline CDR1 LGHNA, CDR2 YNFKEQ. The CDR3 DNA reads as TGTGCCAGCAGCCAAGAGAGGAGAGGCTACACCTTC. Its protein product is CASSQERRGYTF.